These 15 T cell receptor beta chains originate from one sample sequenced in a study of T-cell memory formation after mild COVID-19 (dated by TCRdb to the early 2020s). The receptor library was made with 5' RACE. The sample was run on an Illumina NovaSeq 6000. The public reads were reprocessed in TCRdb via fastp at Q25 and MiXCR, keeping in-frame beta chains. One record per CDR3 amino acid sequence lists the most common genes and DNA. Within this sample are a few hundred thousand distinct CDR3 sequences, with around 15% of them counted one time only. The ten largest clones capture roughly a fifth of the sample. The sample was PBMCs or a T cell subset sorted from them (not recorded which). These receptors all come from a man younger than 35 who had mild COVID-19 (a few samples of this study predate the infection). The sample titles of this study are shuffled in the database, so cell type and time point are left out; the donor was told from shared clones.

This chain joins TRBV5-6 and TRBJ2-7; TRBD1 aligns across 9 bases. CDR1 and CDR2 (germline): SGHDT, YYEEEE. V was clipped by 5 bases and J by 4 bases; unmatched bases: 4. This CDR3 is built from 13 residues. The DNA of the CDR3 is TGTGCCAGCAGGGGGACAGGGTATTACGAGCAGTACTTC. This encodes CASRGTGYYEQYF.

This clonotype was seen many times. The J gene is TRBJ2-5, the V gene TRBV6-2 or TRBV6-3; the D is unclear. V was pared by 5 bases and J by 5 bases, with 18 bases between. Germline assignment: CDR1 MNHEY and CDR2 SVGEGT. CDR3 length equals 15 residues. The CDR3 spells CASSANMAGPETQYF. The CDR3 DNA reads as TGTGCCAGCAGTGCGAACATGGCAGGTCCGGAGACCCAGTACTTC.

The chain uses TRBV20-1 and TRBJ2-7, with D maybe TRBD2 (6 bases). Germline assignment: CDR1 DFQATT and CDR2 SNEGSKA (reference sequence). The CDR3 is made up of 15 amino acids. V lost 0 bases to trimming and J lost 4 bases, with 16 bases between them. The CDR3 loop reads CSARDLSSGGYEQYF. As DNA, the CDR3 is TGCAGTGCTAGAGATCTTTCCTCCGGGGGTTACGAGCAGTACTTC.

This rearrangement joins TRBV5-1 to TRBJ2-5; 9 nucleotides line up with TRBD2. V trimming: 0 bases; J trimming: 5 bases; junction bases outside the gene matches: 2. The CDR3 has 14 residues. Per the germline V gene, CDR1 is SGHRS and CDR2 is YFSETQ. The CDR3 region has the DNA TGCGCCAGCAGCTTGGACGCGGGAGGGGAGACCCAGTACTTC. This gives the protein CASSLDAGGETQYF.

This clonotype was seen a handful of times. This chain links TRBV28 with TRBJ2-1; either TRBD1 or TRBD2 may supply D (5 bases each). Trimming stripped 4 bases from V and 14 bases from J, with 12 bases between. The length of the CDR3 is 11 residues. In germline, CDR1 is MDHEN, CDR2 SYDVKM. The CDR3 reads CASSSGPGEFF. The CDR3 nucleotides are TGTGCCAGCAGTTCGGGGCCCGGCGAGTTCTTC.

The chain couples TRBV4-3 to TRBJ2-7; the D is unclear. V was shortened by 1 base and J by 4 bases, with 11 bases between the two germline ends. Germline V gene data show CDR1 as LGHNA and CDR2 as YSLEER. The CDR3 runs 14 residues. Written as DNA, the CDR3 is TGCGCCAGCAGCCAAGTTCGGCGGAATTACGAGCAGTACTTC. This encodes CASSQVRRNYEQYF.

The chain has TRBV7-9 and TRBJ2-3; 8 bases fit TRBD1. The length of the CDR3 is 15 residues. CDR1 is SEHNR and CDR2 is FQNEAQ in the germline V gene (reference sequence). J was trimmed by 0 bases and V by 4 bases; bases with no gene match: 3. The CDR3 nucleotides are TGTGCCAGCAGCTCAGGACAGGGTAGCACAGATACGCAGTATTTT. Translating it yields CASSSGQGSTDTQYF.

This clonotype was detected only a few times. This chain connects TRBV4-3 to TRBJ2-5, with 7 bases lining up with TRBD1. Germline assignment: CDR1 LGHNA and CDR2 YSLEER. The J segment lost 9 bases and the V segment lost 0 bases, leaving 7 bases of the junction unmatched. The CDR3 contains 14 residues. CDR3 nucleotides: TGCGCCAGCAGCCAAGAAGACAGGGTTATGGCCCAGTACTTC. This translates into CASSQEDRVMAQYF.

V gene TRBV12-3 or TRBV12-4 combines with J gene TRBJ2-7; 10 bases line up with TRBD1. J was trimmed by 2 bases and V by 3 bases; bases with no gene match: 7. The CDR3 loop spans 16 amino acids. The CDR3 is CASSFPGTGAPYEQYF. For the CDR3, the DNA is TGTGCCAGCAGTTTCCCCGGGACAGGGGCGCCCTACGAGCAGTACTTC.

The chain combines TRBV21-1 with TRBJ2-1; TRBD1 is the table's D call, not checked against the DNA. TRBV21-1 is a recognized pseudogene. The CDR3 loop spans 13 amino acids. CDR3 DNA: TGTGCCATGCATGAATGGACAGACAATGAGCAGTTCTTC. Its translation is CAMHEWTDNEQFF.

The chain recombines TRBV5-1 with TRBJ1-1, with 8 bases that match TRBD1. V gave up 4 bases and J gave up 0 bases; unmatched junction bases: 2. This CDR3 has 14 amino acids. From germline, CDR1 is SGHRS and CDR2 YFSETQ. This CDR3 reads CASSKGQVNTEAFF. The CDR3 DNA sequence: TGCGCCAGCAGCAAGGGACAGGTGAACACTGAAGCTTTCTTT.

This clonotype turned up a few times. The chain is built from TRBV6-2 or TRBV6-3 and TRBJ1-5, with D maybe TRBD1 (5 bases). V gave up 5 bases and J gave up 6 bases, with 17 bases separating them. The CDR3 is 15 amino acids. CDR1 MNHEY and CDR2 SVGEGT come from the germline V gene. Here the CDR3 DNA reads TGTGCCAGCAGTCCCGGGACCGGCGGGCGTCAGCCCCAGCATTTT. The encoded protein is CASSPGTGGRQPQHF.

V is TRBV3-1 and J is TRBJ2-7; D possibly matches TRBD1 or TRBD2 (5 bases each). This CDR3 has 14 amino acids. Germline V CDR1 and CDR2: LGHDT, YNNKEL (reference sequence). With 3 bases removed from V and 0 bases from J, the gap between germline ends came to 9 bases. This CDR3 is CASSQGPSSYEQYF. CDR3 sequence (DNA): TGTGCCAGCAGCCAGGGACCCTCCTCCTACGAGCAGTACTTC.

V and J are TRBV10-1 and TRBJ2-1; D remains unclear. Germline CDR1 is WNHNN and CDR2 is SYGVQD (reference sequence). Trimming shortened V by 0 bases and J by 9 bases, and 15 bases separated the two germline ends. This CDR3 is built from 15 residues. CDR3 sequence (DNA): TGCGCCAGCAGTGAGTCGGGTAGGCTTTCGAGTGAGCAGTTCTTC. Protein: CASSESGRLSSEQFF.

V is TRBV6-5 and J is TRBJ2-3; 12 bases fit TRBD2. The CDR3 extends over 16 amino acids. Looked up from germline, CDR1 is MNHEY and CDR2 is SVGAGI. V lost 6 bases and J lost 2; bases outside the gene matches: 6. The CDR3 sequence is CASSYGLAGTTDTQYF. The CDR3 nucleotides are TGTGCCAGCAGCTACGGACTAGCGGGGACCACAGATACGCAGTATTTT.